This TCR beta chain appears in the sequencing data of a study of T cell repertoires in cytomegalovirus infection. Germline V CDR1 and CDR2: SGHKS, YYEKEE (reference sequence). The CDR3 spans 13 residues. V gave up 2 bases and J gave up 5 bases, with 10 bases separating them. Study results and caveats: Summed frequency of shared TCR beta families picked out CMV carriers who also had the relevant HLA.

TCRdb re-called the reads through MiXCR, storing one row per CDR3 protein. The sample holds over 150,000 distinct CDR3 sequences, about 20% seen once. This clonotype was observed a handful of times. What it recognizes is unknown. V is TRBV5-5 and J is TRBJ2-5; perhaps TRBD1 as D (6 bases). This TCR was recovered from a human donor in good health (CMV status not recorded). Some clones in this sample may be carry-over from other donors' samples. What was sequenced was PBMCs. The DNA for the CDR3 is TGTGCCAGCAGCTTCTGGGGGCGGGAGACCCAGTACTTC. Protein sequence: CASSFWGRETQYF. Combining the CDR3 with reference TRBV5-5 and TRBJ2-5 gives the whole variable domain DAGVTQSPTHLIKTRGQQVTLRCSPISGHKSVSWYQQVLGQGPQFIFQYYEKEERGRGNFPDRFSARQFPNYSSELNVNALLLGDSALYLCASSFWGRETQYFGPGTRLLVL.